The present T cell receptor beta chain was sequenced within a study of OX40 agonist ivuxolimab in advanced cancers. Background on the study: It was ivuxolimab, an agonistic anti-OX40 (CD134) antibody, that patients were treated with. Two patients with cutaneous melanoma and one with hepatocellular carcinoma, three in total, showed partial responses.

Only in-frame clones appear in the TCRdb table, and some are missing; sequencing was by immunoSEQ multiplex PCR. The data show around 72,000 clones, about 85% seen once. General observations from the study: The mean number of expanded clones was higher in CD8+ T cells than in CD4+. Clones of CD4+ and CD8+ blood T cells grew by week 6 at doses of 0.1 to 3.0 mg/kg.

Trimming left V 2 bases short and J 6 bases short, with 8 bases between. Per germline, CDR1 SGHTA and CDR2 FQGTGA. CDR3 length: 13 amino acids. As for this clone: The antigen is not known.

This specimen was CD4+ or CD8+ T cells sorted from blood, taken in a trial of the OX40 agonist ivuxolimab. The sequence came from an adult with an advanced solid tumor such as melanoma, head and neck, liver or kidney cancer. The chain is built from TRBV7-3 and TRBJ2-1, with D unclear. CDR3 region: CASSLVKSNEQFF. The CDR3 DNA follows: TGTGCCAGCAGCTTAGTTAAGTCCAATGAGCAGTTCTTC.